This T cell receptor (beta chain) is drawn from a study of metastatic and nonmetastatic thyroid tumors. Study background: Malignant thyroid and benign thyroid patients provided blood and tumor or nodule tissue whose repertoires were compared.

This clone was detected many times. All patients were untreated before thyroid surgery. The CDR3 has 15 residues. V lost 0 bases and J lost 2, with 12 bases in between. Germline V lookup: CDR1 SGHNT, CDR2 YYREEE (reference sequence). Authors' methods: Variation in CDR3 across clinicopathological groups served as the basis for constructing a distant-metastasis classifier in papillary thyroid cancer. With MiXCR, TCRdb called clones anew from the PCR reads. None of the V and J calls come from the authors' own analysis; TCRdb made them. The sample includes 100,000 or so clones, about 15% of them seen just once.

The gene calls are TRBV5-4 and TRBJ2-7; tentatively, D is TRBD1 (6 bases). This TCR derives from a female donor with papillary thyroid cancer or a benign thyroid nodule (not recorded which). Some clones in this sample may be carry-over from other donors' samples. Sequenced: blood. CDR3 protein: CASSLGGQPTYEQYF. CDR3 DNA: TGTGCCAGCAGCTTGGGAGGACAGCCCACCTACGAGCAGTACTTC.